This is a list of T cell receptor beta chains from one sample in a study of blood T cell repertoires in COVID-19. The assay was immunoSEQ multiplex PCR, and TCRdb's table has in-frame clones only and misses some. The data hold over 100,000 clones, with about 79% observed a single time. Source material: peripheral blood. These receptors originate from an older woman with acute or convalescent COVID-19. CDR3s leave out the opening cysteine and the closing phenylalanine or tryptophan. The order of the fields is V gene, CDR3 protein.

>TRBV6-4
ASSDSVQGNSPLH
>TRBV18
ASSPRGGADGANVLT
>TRBV5-8
ASSLEQNYGYT
>TRBV5-1
ASSADSNNEKLF
>TRBV6-5
AINPGNRGYSPLH
>TRBV7-8
ASSLQTIQETQY
>TRBV13
ASSLGQGGNTEAF
>TRBV5-1
ASTRDRVDEGYT
>TRBV19
ASSKRQIDSPLH
>TRBV5-1
ASSLALAGDQETQY
>TRBV4-2
ASSQEGGANTGELF
>TRBV5-1
ASSLARDYEQY
>TRBV4-3
ASSQDEALNTEAF
>TRBV5-1
ASKAGTENSPLH
>TRBV16
ASSQSGGAGYT